This T cell receptor (beta chain) was found in a study of blood T cell repertoires in COVID-19. Sequencing used immunoSEQ multiplex PCR; TCRdb keeps in-frame clones, though not all of them. Of over 90,000 clones in the sample, about four fifths are singletons; the top ten hold 5.5% to 7.5%. The source of this sequence is a man between 45 and 60 years old with active or convalescent COVID-19. What was sequenced was peripheral blood.

The CDR3 region is CASSQDGRGPLGETQYF. The DNA for the CDR3 is TGTGCCAGCAGCCAAGACGGGCGGGGGCCTCTGGGAGAGACCCAGTACTTC. The chain is built from TRBV3-1 (or the pseudogene TRBV3-2) and TRBJ2-5; D may be TRBD2 (7 bases). V dropped 0 bases and J dropped 4 bases, with 18 bases sitting between them. This CDR3 region has 17 residues. Looked up from germline, CDR1 is LGHDT and CDR2 is YNNKEL (reference sequence).